This entry concerns a single T cell receptor (beta chain). Here immunoSEQ multiplex PCR was the method, and the copy in TCRdb shows in-frame clones only, minus some. The sample lists about 37,000 clones; approximately 71% were seen once. These data are taken from a study of STAT5B mutations in CD4+ large granular lymphocyte leukemia. Trimming stripped 4 bases from V and 2 bases from J, with 15 bases between. The CDR3 spans 15 residues. The V gene's germline CDR1 is SGDLS and CDR2 YYNGEE. The clonotype was recovered from a human donor in good health. The sequencing sample was made of CD4+ T cells from blood buffy coats. The chain links TRBV9 to TRBJ2-5; possibly TRBD2 for D (6 bases). The chain's CDR3 is CASSLAPGLQETQYF. The CDR3 nucleotides read TGTGCCAGCAGCCTAGCCCCGGGACTTCAAGAGACCCAGTACTTC. Variable domain in full (rest from reference TRBV9 and TRBJ2-5): DSGVTQTPKHLITATGQRVTLRCSPRSGDLSVYWYQQSLDQGLQFLIQYYNGEERAKGNILERFSAQQFPDLHSELNLSSLELGDSALYFCASSLAPGLQETQYFGPGTRLLVL.